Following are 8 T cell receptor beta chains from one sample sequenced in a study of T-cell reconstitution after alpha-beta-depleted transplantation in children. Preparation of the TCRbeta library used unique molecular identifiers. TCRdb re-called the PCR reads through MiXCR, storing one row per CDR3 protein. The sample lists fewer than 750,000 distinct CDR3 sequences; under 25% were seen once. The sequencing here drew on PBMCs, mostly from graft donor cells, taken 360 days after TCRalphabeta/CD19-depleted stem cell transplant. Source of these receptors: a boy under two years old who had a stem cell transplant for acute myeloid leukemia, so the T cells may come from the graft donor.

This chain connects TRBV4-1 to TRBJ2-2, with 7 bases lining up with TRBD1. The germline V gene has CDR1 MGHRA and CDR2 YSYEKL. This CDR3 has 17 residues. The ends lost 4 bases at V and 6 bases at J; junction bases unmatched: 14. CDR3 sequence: CASSLDPGQFLAGELFF. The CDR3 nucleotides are TGCGCCAGCAGCCTGGATCCGGGACAGTTCCTTGCCGGGGAGCTGTTTTTT.

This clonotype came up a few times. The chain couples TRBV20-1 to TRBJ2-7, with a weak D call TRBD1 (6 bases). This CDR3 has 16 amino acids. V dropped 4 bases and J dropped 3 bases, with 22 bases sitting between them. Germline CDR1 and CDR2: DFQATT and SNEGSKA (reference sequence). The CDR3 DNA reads TGCAGTGCTACAGAGCCATCAGACAGGAACCGCTACGAGCAGTACTTC. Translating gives CSATEPSDRNRYEQYF.

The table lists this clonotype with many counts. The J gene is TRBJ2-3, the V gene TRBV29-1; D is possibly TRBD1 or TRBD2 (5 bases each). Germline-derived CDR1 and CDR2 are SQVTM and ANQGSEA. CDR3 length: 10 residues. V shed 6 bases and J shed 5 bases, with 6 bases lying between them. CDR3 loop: CSVGEDTQYF. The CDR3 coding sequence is TGCAGCGTGGGGGAAGATACGCAGTATTTT.

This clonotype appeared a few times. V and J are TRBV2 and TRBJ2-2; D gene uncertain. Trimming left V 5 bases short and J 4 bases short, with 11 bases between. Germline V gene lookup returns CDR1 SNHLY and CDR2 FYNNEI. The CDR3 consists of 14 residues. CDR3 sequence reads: CASSTIKGTGELFF. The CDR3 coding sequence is TGTGCCAGCAGTACTATCAAGGGCACCGGGGAGCTGTTTTTT.

The CDR3 is CSAREGGRGPPGSFF. The CDR3 DNA reads as TGCAGTGCTAGAGAGGGCGGCAGGGGGCCCCCCGGGTCTTTCTTT. The gene calls are TRBV20-1 and TRBJ1-1, with 8 bases fitting TRBD1. V lost 0 bases and J lost 12; bases outside the gene matches: 15. The CDR3 extends over 15 amino acids. Germline values: CDR1 DFQATT, CDR2 SNEGSKA (reference sequence).

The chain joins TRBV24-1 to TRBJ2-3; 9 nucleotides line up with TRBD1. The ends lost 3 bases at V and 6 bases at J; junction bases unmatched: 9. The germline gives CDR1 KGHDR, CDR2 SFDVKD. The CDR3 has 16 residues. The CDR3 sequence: CATSDTGTGGGDTQYF. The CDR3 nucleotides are TGTGCCACCAGTGATACGGGTACAGGGGGCGGGGATACGCAGTATTTT.

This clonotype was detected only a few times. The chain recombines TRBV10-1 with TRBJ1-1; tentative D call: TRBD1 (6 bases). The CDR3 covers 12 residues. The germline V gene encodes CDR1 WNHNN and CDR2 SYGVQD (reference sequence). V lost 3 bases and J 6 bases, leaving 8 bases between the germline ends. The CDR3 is CASSEKGAEAFF. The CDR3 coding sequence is TGCGCCAGCAGTGAAAAGGGGGCTGAAGCTTTCTTT.

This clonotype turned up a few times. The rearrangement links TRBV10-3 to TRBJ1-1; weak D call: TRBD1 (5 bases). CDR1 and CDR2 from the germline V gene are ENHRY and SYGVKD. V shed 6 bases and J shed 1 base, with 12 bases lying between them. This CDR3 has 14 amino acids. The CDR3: CAISLGLPNTEAFF. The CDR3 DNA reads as TGTGCCATCAGCCTGGGACTTCCGAACACTGAAGCTTTCTTT.